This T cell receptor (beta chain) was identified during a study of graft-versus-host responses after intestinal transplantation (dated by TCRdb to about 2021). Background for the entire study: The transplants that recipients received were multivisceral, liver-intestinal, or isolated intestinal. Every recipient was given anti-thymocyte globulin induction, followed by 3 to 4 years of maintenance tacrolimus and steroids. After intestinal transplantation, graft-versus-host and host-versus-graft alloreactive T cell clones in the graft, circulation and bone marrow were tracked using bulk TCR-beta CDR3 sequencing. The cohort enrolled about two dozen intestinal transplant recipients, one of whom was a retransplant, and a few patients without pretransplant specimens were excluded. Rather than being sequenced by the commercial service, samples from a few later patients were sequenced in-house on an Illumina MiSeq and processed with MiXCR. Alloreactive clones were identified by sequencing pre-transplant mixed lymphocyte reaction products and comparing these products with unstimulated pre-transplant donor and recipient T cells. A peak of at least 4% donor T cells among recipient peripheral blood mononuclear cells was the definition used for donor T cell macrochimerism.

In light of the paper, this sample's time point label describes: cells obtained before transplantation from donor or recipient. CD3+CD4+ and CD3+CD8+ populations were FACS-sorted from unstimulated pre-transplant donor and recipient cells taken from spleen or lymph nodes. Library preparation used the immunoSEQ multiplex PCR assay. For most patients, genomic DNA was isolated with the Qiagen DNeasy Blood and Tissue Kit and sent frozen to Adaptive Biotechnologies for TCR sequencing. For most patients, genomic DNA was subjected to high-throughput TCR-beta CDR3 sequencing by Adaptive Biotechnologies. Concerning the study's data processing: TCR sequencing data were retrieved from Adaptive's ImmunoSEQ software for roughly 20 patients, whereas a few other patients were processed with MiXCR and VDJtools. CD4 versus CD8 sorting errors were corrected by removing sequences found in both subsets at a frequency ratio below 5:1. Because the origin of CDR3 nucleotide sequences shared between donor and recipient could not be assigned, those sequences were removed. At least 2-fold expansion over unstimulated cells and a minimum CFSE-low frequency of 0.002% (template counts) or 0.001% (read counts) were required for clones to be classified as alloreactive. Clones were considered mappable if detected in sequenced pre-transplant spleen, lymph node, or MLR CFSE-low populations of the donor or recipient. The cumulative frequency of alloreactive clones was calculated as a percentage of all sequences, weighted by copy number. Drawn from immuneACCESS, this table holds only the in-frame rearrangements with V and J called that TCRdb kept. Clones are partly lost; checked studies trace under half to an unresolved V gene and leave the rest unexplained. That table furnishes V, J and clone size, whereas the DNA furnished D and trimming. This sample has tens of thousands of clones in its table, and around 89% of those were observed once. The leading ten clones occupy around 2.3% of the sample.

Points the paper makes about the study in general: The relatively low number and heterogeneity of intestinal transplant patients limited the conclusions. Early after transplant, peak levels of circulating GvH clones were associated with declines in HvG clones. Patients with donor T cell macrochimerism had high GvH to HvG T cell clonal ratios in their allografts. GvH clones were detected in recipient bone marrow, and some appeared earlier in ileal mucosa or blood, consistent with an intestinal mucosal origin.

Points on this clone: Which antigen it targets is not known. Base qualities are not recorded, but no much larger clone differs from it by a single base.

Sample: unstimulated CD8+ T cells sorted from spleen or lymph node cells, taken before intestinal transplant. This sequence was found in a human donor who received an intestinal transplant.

CDR3 protein: CASSLQRGRELYEQYF. The bases are TGTGCCAGCAGTTTACAAAGGGGGCGGGAATTATACGAGCAGTACTTC. The sequence is built from TRBV28 and TRBJ2-7; the best D guess is TRBD1, with 7 bases matching. CDR1 and CDR2 are read off the germline V gene as MDHEN and SYDVKM. V is pared back by 2 bases and J by 4 bases, with 18 bases lying between the germline termini. Measured from the cysteine to the phenylalanine, the CDR3 is 16 residues long. The retained sequence is limited to the CDR3, 48 bases, with the frame set at the first base.